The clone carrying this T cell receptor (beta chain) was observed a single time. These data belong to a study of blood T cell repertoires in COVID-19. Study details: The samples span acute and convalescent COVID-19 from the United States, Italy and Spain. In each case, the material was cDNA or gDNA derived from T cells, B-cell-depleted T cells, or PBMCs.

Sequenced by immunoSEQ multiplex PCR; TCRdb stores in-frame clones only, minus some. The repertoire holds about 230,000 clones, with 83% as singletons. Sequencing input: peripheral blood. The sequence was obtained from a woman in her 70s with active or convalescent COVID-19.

The CDR3 region has the DNA TGTGCCTGGAGTAAGAAGTCAGCCTATAATTCACCCCTCCACTTT. The encoded protein is CAWSKKSAYNSPLHF. This sequence joins TRBV30 and TRBJ1-6; D is unclear. The CDR3 extends over 15 amino acids. V was cut by 2 bases and J by 2 bases, with 10 bases left in between. The germline gives CDR1 GTSNPN, CDR2 SVGIG (reference sequence).